A single sample is the source of the 20 T cell receptor beta chains below, sequenced in a study of T cells in women clearing cervical HPV infection. Using immunoSEQ multiplex PCR, the repertoire was profiled, and TCRdb retains in-frame clones only, with some absent. The listing records some 30,000 clones. The specimen sequenced was blood buffy coat. All receptors derive from a woman aged 18 to 75 with a cervical HPV16 infection that either progressed to CIN3+ or cleared (not recorded which).

Of note for this clone: The sequence runs out 3 residues before the end of the CDR3; the remainder is reconstructed from the germline J gene. This sequence joins TRBV5-1 and TRBJ2-7; 7 bases agree with TRBD1. J lost 1 base, V lost 4 bases, and 8 bases had no gene match. The CDR3 length is 15 residues. The germline gives CDR1 SGHRS, CDR2 YFSETQ. This CDR3 reads CASSRTGSKSYEQYF. The part of the CDR3 DNA that was read is TGCGCCAGCAGCCGGACAGGTTCCAAATCCTACGAG.

The CDR3: CASSYNTGELFF. The DNA read from the CDR3 is TGTGCCAGCAGCTATAACACCGGGGAG. This chain joins TRBV2 and TRBJ2-2; the D is unclear. Sequencing ends 3 residues short of the CDR3 end; the germline J gene provides the rest. Trimming shortened V by 6 bases and J by 2 bases, and 4 bases separated the two germline ends. Germline assignment: CDR1 SNHLY and CDR2 FYNNEI. This CDR3 has 12 residues.

As for this clone: The CDR3 extends 3 residues past the end of the read, so its final part is completed from the germline J gene. The chain employs TRBV20-1 and TRBJ2-4, with TRBD1 identical over 11 bases. The germline V gene encodes CDR1 DFQATT and CDR2 SNEGSKA (reference sequence). The CDR3 contains 16 residues. The CDR3 DNA, read in part, is TGCAGTGCTAGAGATGCTGGACAGGGGGCTAGAGAGACT. This encodes CSARDAGQGARET. The full CDR3 reads CSARDAGQGARETQYF.

About this clone: The missing CDR3 end, 3 residues past where the read stops, is filled in from the germline J gene. The chain employs TRBV28 and TRBJ2-7; D perhaps matches TRBD1 (5 bases). Germline V gene lookup returns CDR1 MDHEN and CDR2 SYDVKM. V lost 5 bases and J lost 1, with 12 bases in between. This CDR3 is built from 14 residues. CDR3 residues: CASSTPGLSYEQYF. The DNA read from the CDR3 is TGTGCCAGCAGTACCCCAGGGCTTTCCTACGAG. The full variable domain, completed using reference TRBV28 and TRBJ2-7, is DVKVTQSSRYLVKRTGEKVFLECVQDMDHENMFWYRQDPGLGLRLIYFSYDVKMKEKGDIPEGYSVSREKKERFSLILESASTNQTSMYLCASSTPGLSYEQYFGPGTRLTVT.

Remarks on this clone: The read ends 3 residues shy of where the CDR3 ends; the end is completed using the germline J gene. The V call is TRBV12-3 or TRBV12-4, the J call TRBJ2-3; a weak D match, TRBD1 (5 bases). V was pared by 4 bases and J by 4 bases, with 15 bases between. The CDR3 loop spans 15 amino acids. The part of the CDR3 DNA that was read is TGTGCCAGCAGTTCCCGTTTGGGGCAGGCAGATACG. This encodes CASSSRLGQADT. The entire CDR3 sequence reads CASSSRLGQADTQYF.

Comments on this clone: Read data end 3 residues before the CDR3 end; the end is taken from the germline J gene. The V call is TRBV20-1, the J call TRBJ1-5; a possible D gene is TRBD1 (5 bases). Looked up from germline, CDR1 is DFQATT and CDR2 is SNEGSKA (reference sequence). The CDR3 runs to 13 residues. Deletions cut 1 base from V and 3 bases from J, with 7 bases between. The chain's CDR3 is CSARGQPNQPQHF. The part of the CDR3 DNA that was read is TGCAGTGCTAGAGGACAGCCCAATCAGCCC.

On this clone itself: The read gets to within 3 residues of the CDR3 end, and the germline J gene fills in the rest. V and J are TRBV5-1 and TRBJ2-3, with TRBD2 matching over 12 bases. J gave up 4 bases and V 4 bases, and 7 bases lay outside the gene matches. The germline V gene encodes CDR1 SGHRS and CDR2 YFSETQ. The CDR3 sequence is 16 residues long. CDR3 loop: CASSVLTSGSSDTQYF. Incomplete CDR3 DNA: TGCGCCAGCAGCGTTCTGACTAGCGGGAGCTCAGATACG.

Regarding this clone: The DNA ends 3 residues before the CDR3 does, and the rest of the CDR3 is filled in from the germline J gene. The chain carries TRBV2 and TRBJ1-5, with D possibly being TRBD1 (6 bases). This CDR3 spans 16 amino acids. Germline lookup yields CDR1 SNHLY and CDR2 FYNNEI. V gave up 6 bases and J gave up 0 bases, with 15 bases separating them. The CDR3 protein is CASRLFSGVSNQPQHF. Incomplete CDR3 DNA: TGTGCCAGCAGGTTATTCTCAGGGGTTAGCAATCAGCCC. The entire variable domain, with the rest obtained from reference TRBV2 and TRBJ1-5, is as follows: EPEVTQTPSHQVTQMGQEVILRCVPISNHLYFYWYRQILGQKVEFLVSFYNNEISEKSEIFDDQFSVERPDGSNFTLKIRSTKLEDSAMYFCASRLFSGVSNQPQHFGDGTRLSIL.

In the case of this clone: With the read ending 3 residues before the CDR3 end, the germline J gene is used to fill in that end. The chain recombines TRBV5-1 with TRBJ2-7, with 11 bases aligning to TRBD1. Germline V lookup: CDR1 SGHRS, CDR2 YFSETQ. The CDR3 has 17 residues. V lost 0 bases and J lost 3; bases outside the gene matches: 8. The CDR3 DNA, read in part, is TGCGCCAGCAGCTTGGCCCTTCCGGGACAGGGGGTCTACGAG. Encoded protein: CASSLALPGQGVYE. The entire CDR3 protein is CASSLALPGQGVYEQYF. Looking up the rest from reference TRBV5-1 and TRBJ2-7 gives the full variable domain: KAGVTQTPRYLIKTRGQQVTLSCSPISGHRSVSWYQQTPGQGLQFLFEYFSETQRNKGNFPGRFSGRQFSNSRSEMNVSTLELGDSALYLCASSLALPGQGVYEQYFGPGTRLTVT.

Worth noting for this clone: The read ends 3 residues early relative to the CDR3; the germline J gene fills the gap. The chain uses TRBV20-1 and TRBJ2-5; 8 bases align to TRBD1. Germline V gene lookup returns CDR1 DFQATT and CDR2 SNEGSKA (reference sequence). This CDR3 comprises 12 residues. With 5 bases clipped from V and 3 bases from J, the junction kept 2 bases outside the gene matches. The sequenced part of the CDR3 DNA is TGCAGTGCTCACAGGGGGGAAGAGACC. This translates into CSAHRGEET. The full-length CDR3 reads as CSAHRGEETQYF.

Remarks on this clone: The read ends 3 residues shy of where the CDR3 ends; the end is completed using the germline J gene. The chain combines TRBV20-1 with TRBJ2-3; TRBD1 aligns across 7 bases. The CDR3 runs 14 residues. Looked up from germline, CDR1 is DFQATT and CDR2 is SNEGSKA (reference sequence). After removal of 0 bases from V and 0 bases from J, the junction contained 0 bases not matched to a gene. CDR3 sequence reads: CSARDRGSTDTQYF. The part of the CDR3 DNA that was read is TGCAGTGCTAGAGACAGGGGGAGCACAGATACG.

Notes on this clone: From the germline J gene comes the end of the CDR3, since the read stops 3 residues before it. The chain links TRBV6-1 to TRBJ1-6, with TRBD1 identical over 8 bases. The CDR3 sequence is 17 residues long. The germline V gene has CDR1 MNHNS and CDR2 SASEGT. The ends lost 2 bases at V and 7 bases at J; junction bases unmatched: 10. This CDR3 is CASSEKGDRRFNSPLHF. Incomplete CDR3 DNA: TGTGCCAGCAGTGAAAAGGGGGACAGGCGCTTCAATTCACCC.

On this clone itself: The read comes to an end 3 residues before the CDR3 does, leaving the germline J gene to fill in the end. The chain couples TRBV6-2 or TRBV6-3 to TRBJ1-5, with 9 nucleotides matching TRBD1. The CDR3 covers 14 residues. J was trimmed by 7 bases and V by 5 bases; bases with no gene match: 6. Looked up from germline, CDR1 is MNHEY and CDR2 is SVGEGT. The CDR3 spells CASSPQGAGQPQHF. The sequenced part of the CDR3 DNA is TGTGCCAGCAGTCCACAGGGGGCTGGACAGCCC.

About this clone itself: The DNA ends 3 residues before the CDR3 does, and the rest of the CDR3 is filled in from the germline J gene. This chain connects TRBV7-9 to TRBJ2-2; 8 bases are a match to TRBD1. The CDR3 loop spans 15 amino acids. Germline-derived CDR1 and CDR2 are SEHNR and FQNEAQ (reference sequence). CDR3 sequence reads: CASSPKDRAGEKLFF. The CDR3 DNA, read in part, is TGTGCCAGCAGCCCGAAGGACAGGGCGGGTGAAAAG.

Comments on this clone: From the germline J gene comes the end of the CDR3, since the read stops 3 residues before it. The chain is built from TRBV2 and TRBJ2-1, with 7 bases that match TRBD1. Trimming at V came to 7 bases and at J to 6 bases, leaving 9 bases not matched to a gene. There are 14 residues in the CDR3. CDR1 SNHLY and CDR2 FYNNEI come from the germline V gene. This CDR3 reads CASILTGSSNEQFF. CDR3 bases read: TGTGCCAGCATCCTGACAGGGTCCAGCAATGAG. The full variable domain, in which reference TRBV2 and TRBJ2-1 provide the parts outside the CDR3, is EPEVTQTPSHQVTQMGQEVILRCVPISNHLYFYWYRQILGQKVEFLVSFYNNEISEKSEIFDDQFSVERPDGSNFTLKIRSTKLEDSAMYFCASILTGSSNEQFFGPGTRLTVL.

A note on this clone: The read terminates 3 residues ahead of where the CDR3 ends, so the germline J gene completes it. V and J are TRBV2 and TRBJ1-1; TRBD1 matches at 9 bases. After removal of 6 bases from V and 5 bases from J, the junction contained 4 bases not matched to a gene. The CDR3 has 13 residues. Germline V gives CDR1 SNHLY, CDR2 FYNNEI. CDR3 DNA (partial): TGTGCCAGCAGGGGGACAGGGCGGACTGAA. Amino acid sequence: CASRGTGRTE. The CDR3 as a whole reads CASRGTGRTEAFF.

Partial CDR3 DNA: TGTGCCAGCAGTTCACAAGGCGGGAAGGGGACC. Protein sequence: CASSSQGGKGT. The CDR3, in full, reads CASSSQGGKGTQYF. The rearrangement links TRBV11-3 to TRBJ2-5, with D perhaps matching TRBD2 (6 bases). The CDR3 end lies 3 residues beyond the end of the read and is filled in from the germline J gene. CDR1 is SGHNT and CDR2 is YENEEA in the germline V gene. Trimming pared 6 bases from V and 7 bases from J, leaving 18 bases between. This CDR3 has 14 amino acids.

CDR3 in amino acids: CSASRPRVLSEQPQHF. Incomplete CDR3 DNA: TGCAGTGCTTCACGGCCCAGGGTTTTGAGTGAACAACCC. The chain carries TRBV20-1 and TRBJ1-5; the D gene is possibly TRBD1 (5 bases). The read finishes 3 residues shy of the CDR3 end, and the germline J gene is used to complete it. Germline V gene data show CDR1 as DFQATT and CDR2 as SNEGSKA (reference sequence). This CDR3 has 16 amino acids.

Worth noting for this clone: The CDR3 goes on 3 residues after the read ends, and that part is filled in from the germline J gene. The V and J genes are TRBV19 and TRBJ2-7, with a weak D call TRBD2 (6 bases). Per the germline V gene, CDR1 is LNHDA and CDR2 is SQIVND (reference sequence). V lost 5 bases and J 6 bases, leaving 17 bases between the germline ends. The CDR3 is made up of 14 amino acids. The CDR3 region is CASSWQGGDREQYF. CDR3 DNA (partial): TGTGCCAGTAGTTGGCAGGGAGGTGATCGCGAG.

On this clone: The read falls 3 residues short of the CDR3 end, and the missing part is taken from the germline J gene. The chain employs TRBV7-9 and TRBJ1-2; D ambiguous. The CDR3 covers 13 residues. The germline CDR1 and CDR2 sequences are SEHNR and FQNEAQ (reference sequence). The V and J ends lost 1 base and 4 bases respectively, with 7 bases between them. The CDR3 DNA, read in part, is TGTGCCAGCAGCTTAGGAGGCCTCTATGGC. It codes for CASSLGGLYG. The entire CDR3 protein is CASSLGGLYGYTF.